Presented here are 11 T cell receptor beta chains from one specimen sequenced in a study of blood T cells in healthy people across ages. Alongside a J-beta primer mix, a sample-barcoded 5' primer served in a second PCR lasting roughly 6 to 12 cycles. TCRdb reprocessed the 5' RACE reads with MiXCR, giving one entry per CDR3 protein. The sample lists 1.5 million to 2 million distinct CDR3 sequences; around 40% were seen once. The source material was blood. Source of these receptors: a human donor in good health.

In this sample, this clonotype turned up many times. This chain uses TRBV12-3 or TRBV12-4 with TRBJ2-7; D is unresolved. V lost 6 bases and J 6 bases, leaving 9 bases between the germline ends. This CDR3 is built from 11 residues. The CDR3: CASSFGSEQYF. The CDR3 DNA sequence: TGTGCCAGCAGCTTCGGCAGCGAGCAGTACTTC.

The rearrangement links TRBV2 to TRBJ1-2; no clear D gene. The CDR3 loop spans 13 amino acids. The V gene lost 7 bases and the J gene lost 4 bases, with 13 bases spanning the gap. The germline CDR1 and CDR2 sequences are SNHLY and FYNNEI. CDR3 loop: CASKRETTYGYTF. In nucleotides, the CDR3 is TGTGCCAGCAAAAGGGAGACAACCTATGGCTACACCTTC.

This clonotype was observed a few times. The chain carries TRBV9 and TRBJ2-3; D is unclear. The CDR3 contains 13 residues. V dropped 5 bases and J dropped 6 bases, with 13 bases sitting between them. Germline lookup yields CDR1 SGDLS and CDR2 YYNGEE. CDR3 sequence reads: CASSAARLDTQYF. The CDR3 DNA follows: TGTGCCAGCAGTGCCGCCAGATTGGATACGCAGTATTTT.

The rearrangement joins TRBV20-1 to TRBJ2-5; D unresolved. Deletions cut 0 bases from V and 11 bases from J, with 16 bases between. There are 13 residues in the CDR3. The germline CDR1 and CDR2 sequences are DFQATT and SNEGSKA (reference sequence). CDR3 protein: CSARDPRLDEQYF. The CDR3 DNA reads TGCAGTGCTAGAGATCCTAGGTTAGATGAGCAGTACTTC.

Of note for this clonotype: A much larger clone is a single base away; this may be a read error. The chain joins TRBV4-2 to TRBJ2-5; D is perhaps TRBD2 (7 bases). This CDR3 contains 15 residues. V gave up 3 bases and J gave up 11 bases, with 22 bases separating them. In germline, CDR1 is LGHNA, CDR2 YNFKEQ. CDR3 sequence (DNA): TGTGCCAGCAGCCAGGGCCCGGGGGGCCTATACGGGCAGTACTTC. It translates to CASSQGPGGLYGQYF.

The chain links TRBV20-1 to TRBJ2-5, with 14 bases lining up with TRBD2. The length of the CDR3 is 16 residues. Germline CDR1 DFQATT, CDR2 SNEGSKA (reference sequence). V lost 5 bases to trimming and J lost 0 bases; unmatched junction nucleotides: 5. CDR3 in amino acids: CSAGGLAGGNQETQYF. CDR3 in DNA: TGCAGTGCTGGTGGACTAGCGGGGGGTAACCAAGAGACCCAGTACTTC.

This clonotype was seen many times. The CDR3 sequence is CASSFEGYEQYF. As DNA, the CDR3 is TGTGCCAGCAGTTTTGAGGGGTACGAGCAGTACTTC. V and J are TRBV12-3 or TRBV12-4 and TRBJ2-7, with D possibly being TRBD1 or TRBD2 (5 bases each). Trimming shortened V by 3 bases and J by 4 bases, and 7 bases separated the two germline ends. The length of the CDR3 is 12 residues.

This chain joins TRBV19 and TRBJ1-1; a weak D match, TRBD1 (5 bases). V lost 9 bases, J lost 0 bases, and 11 bases lay in between. Germline V gene lookup returns CDR1 LNHDA and CDR2 SQIVND (reference sequence). The CDR3 extends over 13 amino acids. The CDR3 spells CASRDGMNTEAFF. The DNA of the CDR3 is TGTGCCAGCCGGGACGGCATGAACACTGAAGCTTTCTTT.

This chain joins TRBV3-1 and TRBJ2-1, with TRBD1 as a possible D gene (6 bases). Germline V gene lookup returns CDR1 LGHDT and CDR2 YNNKEL (reference sequence). V was pared by 1 base and J by 1 base, with 14 bases between. This CDR3 comprises 17 residues. The CDR3 DNA reads as TGTGCCAGCAGCCAAGGAATTCAGGGGTGGTCCTACAATGAGCAGTTCTTC. Translated: CASSQGIQGWSYNEQFF.

This clonotype occurred once. The chain joins TRBV5-1 to TRBJ2-7; D possibly corresponds to TRBD2 (6 bases). The CDR3 loop spans 14 amino acids. The germline V and J ends were trimmed by 4 bases and 2 bases, with 13 bases remaining between them. In germline, CDR1 is SGHRS, CDR2 YFSETQ. This CDR3 reads CASSGGLRAYEQYF. CDR3 in DNA: TGCGCCAGCAGCGGGGGGTTGAGGGCCTACGAGCAGTACTTC. The variable domain in full, with the rest retrieved from reference TRBV5-1 and TRBJ2-7, is KAGVTQTPRYLIKTRGQQVTLSCSPISGHRSVSWYQQTPGQGLQFLFEYFSETQRNKGNFPGRFSGRQFSNSRSEMNVSTLELGDSALYLCASSGGLRAYEQYFGPGTRLTVT.

This chain links TRBV7-8 with TRBJ2-5; 8 bases are shared with TRBD2. The CDR3 loop spans 15 amino acids. Per germline, CDR1 SGHVS and CDR2 FQNEAQ. The ends lost 5 bases at V and 6 bases at J; junction bases unmatched: 11. CDR3 DNA sequence: TGTGCCAGCAGCCGTGGCGGGGGGCCCGGAAAGACCCAGTACTTC. It specifies CASSRGGGPGKTQYF.